This T cell receptor (beta chain) came from a study of blood T cell repertoires in COVID-19. The method was immunoSEQ multiplex PCR; TCRdb's version includes in-frame clones alone and lacks a portion of them. The table has more than 95,000 clones, about four fifths seen once; the top ten hold over 9%. The CDR3 runs to 15 residues. V dropped 4 bases and J dropped 3 bases, with 13 bases sitting between them. CDR1 KGHSH and CDR2 LQKENI come from the germline V gene. The clonotype comes from a woman in her 70s with acute or convalescent COVID-19. Sequencing was carried out using peripheral blood. This rearrangement joins TRBV18 to TRBJ1-5, with D perhaps matching TRBD1 (6 bases). The CDR3 reads CASSRDTGNNQPQHF. Here the CDR3 DNA reads TGTGCCAGCTCACGAGATACAGGGAACAATCAGCCCCAGCATTTT.